This passage covers 5 T cell receptor beta chains from one sample sequenced in a study of regulatory T cells in long-lasting Graves disease. The time point denotes: newly diagnosed GD, antithyroid drugs for less than 3 months. RNA extracted from PBMCs served as the sequencing template. According to the study, TCR beta libraries were built with iRepertoire HTBI primers and CDR3-region Arm-PCR. MiXCR was run by TCRdb on the multiplex PCR reads, yielding one entry per CDR3 protein. The table includes approximately 540,000 distinct CDR3 sequences, 12% detected once. This same sample was also part of a study on T cells in Graves' hyperthyroidism and ophthalmopathy.

The specimen comprised peripheral blood mononuclear cells (PBMCs), sampled at new diagnosis, from a patient treated with antithyroid drugs. Source of these receptors: a woman aged 25 to 39 with Graves disease.

This clonotype has at least ten counts. The genes are TRBV28 and TRBJ2-5; possibly TRBD2 for D (6 bases). Between the trimmed V and J ends, which lost 3 bases and 2 bases, there was a span of 13 bases. Germline V gene lookup returns CDR1 MDHEN and CDR2 SYDVKM. The CDR3 totals 15 residues. For the CDR3, the DNA is TGTGCCAGCAGTTTTATTTGGGGGGAACAAGAGACCCAGTACTTC. Its translation: CASSFIWGEQETQYF. The full variable domain, with the rest looked up from reference TRBV28 and TRBJ2-5, is DVKVTQSSRYLVKRTGEKVFLECVQDMDHENMFWYRQDPGLGLRLIYFSYDVKMKEKGDIPEGYSVSREKKERFSLILESASTNQTSMYLCASSFIWGEQETQYFGPGTRLLVL.

In its sample, this clonotype was seen many times. The chain recombines TRBV20-1 with TRBJ1-2, with no clear D. Germline assignment: CDR1 DFQATT and CDR2 SNEGSKA (reference sequence). This CDR3 contains 15 residues. Trimming pared 1 base from V and 4 bases from J, leaving 16 bases between. CDR3 residues: CSARGRAPLIYGYTF. In DNA, the CDR3 is TGCAGTGCTAGAGGGAGGGCACCCTTAATCTATGGCTACACCTTC.

V gene TRBV9 combines with J gene TRBJ2-1; unclear D gene. The length of the CDR3 is 15 residues. Per the germline V gene, CDR1 is SGDLS and CDR2 is YYNGEE. V lost 4 bases and J lost 0, with 11 bases in between. The CDR3 protein is CASSRLRGSYNEQFF. In DNA, the CDR3 is TGTGCCAGCAGCCGGCTAAGAGGCTCCTACAATGAGCAGTTCTTC.

This clonotype came up many times. The CDR3 protein is CASSIWTPADTGELFF. The CDR3 bases are TGTGCCAGTAGTATTTGGACACCGGCGGACACCGGGGAGCTGTTTTTT. The rearrangement joins TRBV19 to TRBJ2-2, with a possible D match to TRBD1 (5 bases). The V end was cut by 3 bases, the J end by 3 bases, with 14 bases between. The V gene's germline CDR1 is LNHDA and CDR2 SQIVND (reference sequence). The CDR3 is 16 amino acids.

This chain uses TRBV5-1 with TRBJ2-7; D perhaps matches TRBD2 (6 bases). The CDR3 contains 15 residues. Germline values: CDR1 SGHRS, CDR2 YFSETQ. Trimming removed 0 bases at V and 9 bases at J, with 19 bases between. CDR3 protein: CASSLEPGLALGQYF. CDR3 DNA: TGCGCCAGCAGCTTGGAGCCGGGACTGGCCCTGGGGCAGTACTTC.